This TCR beta chain comes out of a study of control samples from healthy donors and cancer patients. Sequenced by immunoSEQ multiplex PCR; TCRdb stores in-frame clones only, minus some. The sample has 100,000 to 150,000 clones; 90% are singletons. The TCR comes from a man in his forties or fifties in good health. Sample: blood.

The CDR3 region is CASSLSQGGDYGYTF. The CDR3 DNA reads as TGTGCCAGCAGTTTATCCCAGGGAGGGGACTATGGCTACACCTTC. The rearrangement uses TRBV27 and TRBJ1-2; perhaps TRBD1 as D (5 bases). The germline CDR1 and CDR2 sequences are MNHEY and SMNVEV (reference sequence). The CDR3 is made up of 15 amino acids. V shed 0 bases and J shed 3 bases, with 11 bases lying between them.